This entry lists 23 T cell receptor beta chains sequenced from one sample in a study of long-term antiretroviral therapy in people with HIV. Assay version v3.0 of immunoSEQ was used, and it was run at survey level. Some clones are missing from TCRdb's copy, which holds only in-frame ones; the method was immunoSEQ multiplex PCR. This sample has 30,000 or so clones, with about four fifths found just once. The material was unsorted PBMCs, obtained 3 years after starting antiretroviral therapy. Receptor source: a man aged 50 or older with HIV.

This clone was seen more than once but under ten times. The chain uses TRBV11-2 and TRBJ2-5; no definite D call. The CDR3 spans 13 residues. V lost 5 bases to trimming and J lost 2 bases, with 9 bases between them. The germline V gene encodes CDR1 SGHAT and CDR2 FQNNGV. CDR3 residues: CASSPAVQETQYF. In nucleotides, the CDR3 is TGTGCCAGCAGCCCAGCTGTACAAGAGACCCAGTACTTC. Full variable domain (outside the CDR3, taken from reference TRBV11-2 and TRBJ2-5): EAGVAQSPRYKIIEKRQSVAFWCNPISGHATLYWYQQILGQGPKLLIQFQNNGVVDDSQLPKDRFSAERLKGVDSTLKIQPAKLEDSAVYLCASSPAVQETQYFGPGTRLLVL.

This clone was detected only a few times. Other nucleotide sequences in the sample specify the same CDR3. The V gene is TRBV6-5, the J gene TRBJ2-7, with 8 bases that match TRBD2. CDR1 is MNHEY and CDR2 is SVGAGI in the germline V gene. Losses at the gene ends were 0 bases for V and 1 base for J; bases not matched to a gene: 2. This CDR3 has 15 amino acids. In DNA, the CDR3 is TGTGCCAGCAGTTACTCGGGACTAGGGTCCTACGAGCAGTACTTC. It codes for CASSYSGLGSYEQYF.

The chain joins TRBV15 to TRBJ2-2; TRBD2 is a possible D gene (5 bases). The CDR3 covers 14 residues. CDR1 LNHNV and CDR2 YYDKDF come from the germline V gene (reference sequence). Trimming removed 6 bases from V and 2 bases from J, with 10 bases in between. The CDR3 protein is CATRPPGNTGELFF. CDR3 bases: TGTGCCACCAGACCGCCGGGAAACACCGGGGAGCTGTTTTTT.

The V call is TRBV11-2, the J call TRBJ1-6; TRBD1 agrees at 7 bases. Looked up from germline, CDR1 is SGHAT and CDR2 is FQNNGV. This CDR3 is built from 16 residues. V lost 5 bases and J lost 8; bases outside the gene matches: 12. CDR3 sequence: CASSQGAGGMHSPLHF. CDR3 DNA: TGTGCCAGCAGCCAAGGTGCAGGGGGAATGCATTCACCCCTCCACTTT.

DNA of the CDR3: TGCAGCGTTCGTCAGGGCCGAAGCACAGATACGCAGTATTTT. Its protein is CSVRQGRSTDTQYF. The chain has TRBV29-1 and TRBJ2-3; tentative D call: TRBD1 (5 bases). Trimming took 5 bases from V and 0 from J, leaving 12 bases between them. Germline-derived CDR1 and CDR2 are SQVTM and ANQGSEA. The CDR3 contains 14 residues.

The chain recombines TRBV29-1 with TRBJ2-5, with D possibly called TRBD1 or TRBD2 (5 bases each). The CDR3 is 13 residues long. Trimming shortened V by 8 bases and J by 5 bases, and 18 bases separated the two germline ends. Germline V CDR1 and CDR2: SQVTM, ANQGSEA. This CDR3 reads CSSRGAPGETQYF. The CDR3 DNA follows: TGCAGCTCGAGGGGCGCTCCGGGGGAGACCCAGTACTTC.

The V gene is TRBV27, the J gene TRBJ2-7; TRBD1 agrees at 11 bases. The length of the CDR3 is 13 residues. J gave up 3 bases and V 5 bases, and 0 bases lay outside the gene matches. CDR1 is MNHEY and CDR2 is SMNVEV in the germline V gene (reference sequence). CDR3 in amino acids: CASSGTGGYEQYF. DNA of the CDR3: TGTGCCAGCAGTGGGACAGGGGGCTACGAGCAGTACTTC.

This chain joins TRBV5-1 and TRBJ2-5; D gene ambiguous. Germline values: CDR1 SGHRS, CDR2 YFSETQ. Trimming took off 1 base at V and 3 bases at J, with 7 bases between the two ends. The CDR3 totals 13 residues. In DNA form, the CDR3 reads TGCGCCAGCAGCTTGATGCGCGAAGAGACCCAGTACTTC. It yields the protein CASSLMREETQYF.

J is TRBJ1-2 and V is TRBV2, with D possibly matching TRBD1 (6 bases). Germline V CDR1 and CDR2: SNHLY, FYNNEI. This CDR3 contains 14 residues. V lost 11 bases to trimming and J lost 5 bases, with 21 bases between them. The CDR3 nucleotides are TGTGCCGGGGGGGGCCAGGTCCCCTTATATGGCTACACCTTC. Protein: CAGGGQVPLYGYTF.

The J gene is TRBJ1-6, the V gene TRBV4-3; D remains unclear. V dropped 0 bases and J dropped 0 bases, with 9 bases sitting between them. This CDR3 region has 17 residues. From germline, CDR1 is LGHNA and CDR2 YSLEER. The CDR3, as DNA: TGCGCCAGCAGCCAAGATCTTCGGAGCTCCTATAATTCACCCCTCCACTTT. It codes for CASSQDLRSSYNSPLHF.

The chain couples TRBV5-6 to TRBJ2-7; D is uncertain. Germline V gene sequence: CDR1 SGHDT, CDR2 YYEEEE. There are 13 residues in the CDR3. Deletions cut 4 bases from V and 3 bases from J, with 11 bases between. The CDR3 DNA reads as TGTGCCAGCAGCCTCGGGTCTCTCTACGAGCAGTACTTC. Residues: CASSLGSLYEQYF.

CDR3 coding DNA: TGTGCCAGCAGCCTTGAGGGACTCGCCAACTACGAGCAGTACTTC. Protein: CASSLEGLANYEQYF. The chain has TRBV7-8 and TRBJ2-7, with D perhaps matching TRBD2 (6 bases). This CDR3 is built from 15 residues. With 5 bases removed from V and 3 bases from J, the gap between germline ends came to 17 bases. CDR1 and CDR2 (germline): SGHVS, FQNEAQ.

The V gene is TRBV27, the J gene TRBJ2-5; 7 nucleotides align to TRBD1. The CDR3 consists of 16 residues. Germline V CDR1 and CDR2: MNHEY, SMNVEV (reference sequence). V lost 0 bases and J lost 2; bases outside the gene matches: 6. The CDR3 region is CASSLSYGTAQETQYF. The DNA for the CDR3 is TGTGCCAGCAGTTTATCCTACGGGACAGCACAAGAGACCCAGTACTTC.

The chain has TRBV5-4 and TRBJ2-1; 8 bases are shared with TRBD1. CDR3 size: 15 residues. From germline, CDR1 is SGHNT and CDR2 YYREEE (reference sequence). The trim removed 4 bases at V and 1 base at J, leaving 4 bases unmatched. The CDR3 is CASSGGQGSYNEQFF. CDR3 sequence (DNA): TGTGCCAGCAGCGGAGGACAGGGATCCTACAATGAGCAGTTCTTC.

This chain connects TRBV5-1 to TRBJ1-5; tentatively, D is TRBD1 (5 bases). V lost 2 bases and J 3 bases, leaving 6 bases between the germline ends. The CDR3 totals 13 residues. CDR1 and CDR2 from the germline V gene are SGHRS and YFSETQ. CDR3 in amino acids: CASSLGDNQPQHF. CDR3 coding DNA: TGCGCCAGCAGCTTAGGGGACAATCAGCCCCAGCATTTT. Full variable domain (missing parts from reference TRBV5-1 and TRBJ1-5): KAGVTQTPRYLIKTRGQQVTLSCSPISGHRSVSWYQQTPGQGLQFLFEYFSETQRNKGNFPGRFSGRQFSNSRSEMNVSTLELGDSALYLCASSLGDNQPQHFGDGTRLSIL.

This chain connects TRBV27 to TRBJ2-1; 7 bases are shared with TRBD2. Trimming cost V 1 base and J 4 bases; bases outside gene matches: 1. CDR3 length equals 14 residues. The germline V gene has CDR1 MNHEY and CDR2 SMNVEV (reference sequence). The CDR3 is CASSLYGGYNEQFF. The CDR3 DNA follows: TGTGCCAGCAGTTTATACGGGGGGTACAATGAGCAGTTCTTC.

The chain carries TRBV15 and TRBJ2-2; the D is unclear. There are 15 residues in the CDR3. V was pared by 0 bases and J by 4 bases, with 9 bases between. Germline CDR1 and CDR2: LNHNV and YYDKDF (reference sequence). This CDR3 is CATSRDASRTGELFF. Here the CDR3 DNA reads TGTGCCACCAGCAGAGATGCCTCGCGCACCGGGGAGCTGTTTTTT.

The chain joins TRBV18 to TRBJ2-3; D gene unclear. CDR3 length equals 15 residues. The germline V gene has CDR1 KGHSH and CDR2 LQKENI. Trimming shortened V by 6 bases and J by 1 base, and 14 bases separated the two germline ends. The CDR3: CASSRRERGTDTQYF. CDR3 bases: TGTGCCAGCTCCCGGCGTGAAAGGGGCACAGATACGCAGTATTTT.

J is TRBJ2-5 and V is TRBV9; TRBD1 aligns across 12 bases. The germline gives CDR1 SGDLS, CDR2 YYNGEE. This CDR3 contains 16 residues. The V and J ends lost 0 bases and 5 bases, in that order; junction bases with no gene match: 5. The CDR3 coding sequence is TGTGCCAGCAGCGTAGTGGGGACAGGGGGCACGGAGACCCAGTACTTC. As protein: CASSVVGTGGTETQYF.

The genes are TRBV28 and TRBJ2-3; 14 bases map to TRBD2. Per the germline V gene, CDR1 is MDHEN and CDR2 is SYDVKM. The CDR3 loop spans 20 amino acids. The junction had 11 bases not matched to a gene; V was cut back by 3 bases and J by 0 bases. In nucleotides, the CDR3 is TGTGCCAGCAGTTTCCCCTTGACTAGCGGGAGGGGCTCTAGCACAGATACGCAGTATTTT. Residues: CASSFPLTSGRGSSTDTQYF.

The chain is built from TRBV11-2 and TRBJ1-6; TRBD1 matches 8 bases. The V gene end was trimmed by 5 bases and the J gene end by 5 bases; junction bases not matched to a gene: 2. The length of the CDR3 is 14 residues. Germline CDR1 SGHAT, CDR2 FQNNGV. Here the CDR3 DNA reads TGTGCCAGCAGCAAGACAGGGGATAATTCACCCCTCCACTTT. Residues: CASSKTGDNSPLHF.

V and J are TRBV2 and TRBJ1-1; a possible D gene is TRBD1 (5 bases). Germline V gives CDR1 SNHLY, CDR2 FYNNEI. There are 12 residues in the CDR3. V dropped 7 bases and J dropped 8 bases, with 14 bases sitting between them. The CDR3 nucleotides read TGTGCCAGCATGGAGGGGAGGATGGAAGCTTTCTTT. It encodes CASMEGRMEAFF.

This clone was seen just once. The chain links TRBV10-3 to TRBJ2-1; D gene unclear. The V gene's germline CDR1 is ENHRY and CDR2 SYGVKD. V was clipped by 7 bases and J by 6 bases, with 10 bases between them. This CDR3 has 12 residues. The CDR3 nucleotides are TGTGCCATCAACCCCGGTGGCAATGAGCAGTTCTTC. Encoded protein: CAINPGGNEQFF.